The present T cell receptor beta chain was sequenced within a study of CD8 T cells in ankylosing spondylitis. This clonotype was seen a handful of times. Germline V gives CDR1 DFQATT, CDR2 SNEGSKA (reference sequence). The CDR3 runs to 16 residues. V shed 0 bases, J shed 0 bases, and the junction held 5 bases outside the gene matches. Using its own MiXCR run on the 5' RACE reads, TCRdb lists one record per CDR3 protein. The sample shows almost 250,000 distinct CDR3 sequences, more than 25% of them seen only once. The receptor's source is a male donor with ankylosing spondylitis or in good health (not recorded which). V gene TRBV20-1 combines with J gene TRBJ1-2; 9 bases agree with TRBD1. Source material: blood, either unsorted or a sorted T cell fraction (not recorded which). The CDR3 DNA reads TGCAGTGCTAGAGACTTAGGGACAGGGCCTAACTATGGCTACACCTTC. This encodes CSARDLGTGPNYGYTF.